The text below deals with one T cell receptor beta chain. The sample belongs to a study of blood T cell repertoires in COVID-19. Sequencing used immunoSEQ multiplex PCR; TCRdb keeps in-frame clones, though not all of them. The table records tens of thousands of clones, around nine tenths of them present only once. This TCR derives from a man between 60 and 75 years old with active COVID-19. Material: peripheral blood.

In DNA form, the CDR3 reads TGTGCCACCAGCAGACGGACAGGGTCGGGTGAAAAACTGTTTTTT. Translating it yields CATSRRTGSGEKLFF. V gene TRBV15 combines with J gene TRBJ1-4; 8 positions match TRBD1. V shed 2 bases and J 7 bases; nucleotides not matched to a gene: 6. The germline V gene encodes CDR1 LNHNV and CDR2 YYDKDF (reference sequence). There are 15 residues in the CDR3.